What follows are 9 T cell receptor beta chains derived from one specimen sequenced in a study of T cell repertoires in cytomegalovirus infection (dated by TCRdb to between 2019 and 2020). The sequencing machine was an Illumina HiSeq 1500. TCRdb reran the public reads through fastp at Q25 and MiXCR, keeping productive beta chains. For every CDR3 protein sequence, its rows merge into one entry that carries the most common genes and DNA. This sample holds roughly 760,000 distinct CDR3 sequences; roughly 36% were observed only once. Around 2.8% of the sample comes from the top ten. Source material: PBMCs. The origin of the receptors is a human donor in good health (CMV status not recorded). Some clones in this sample may be carry-over from other donors' samples.

Only a few counts were recorded for this clonotype. This chain links TRBV20-1 with TRBJ1-5; a weak D match, TRBD1 (6 bases). The CDR3 sequence is 13 residues long. Trimming removed 4 bases at V and 6 bases at J, with 13 bases between. The germline V gene has CDR1 DFQATT and CDR2 SNEGSKA (reference sequence). The CDR3 region is CSATTGWVQPQHF. The CDR3 coding sequence is TGCAGTGCTACCACAGGGTGGGTTCAGCCCCAGCATTTT.

The chain combines TRBV27 with TRBJ1-3, with D perhaps TRBD1 (5 bases). V lost 0 bases and J 4 bases, leaving 10 bases between the germline ends. The CDR3 is made up of 15 amino acids. Germline V gene lookup returns CDR1 MNHEY and CDR2 SMNVEV (reference sequence). DNA for the CDR3: TGTGCCAGCAGTTTATCCGGGACCCACGGAAACACCATATATTTT. This encodes CASSLSGTHGNTIYF.

In its sample, this clonotype was seen once. The chain uses TRBV20-1 and TRBJ1-2, with D perhaps matching TRBD1 (6 bases). V was pared by 3 bases and J by 4 bases, with 9 bases between. Per germline, CDR1 DFQATT and CDR2 SNEGSKA (reference sequence). The CDR3 spans 12 residues. CDR3 loop: CSARDRSYGYTF. CDR3 in DNA: TGCAGTGCTAGGGACAGAAGCTATGGCTACACCTTC.

Concerning this clonotype: At one end the junction does not follow the germline gene, possibly because of a read error. The gene calls are TRBV5-6 and TRBJ2-1; D is possibly TRBD2 (5 bases). CDR1 is SGHDT and CDR2 is YYEEEE in the germline V gene. This CDR3 comprises 15 residues. The CDR3: CASSYDGLELNEEFF. The CDR3 coding sequence is TGTGCCAGCAGCTACGATGGACTGGAACTCAATGAGGAGTTCTTC. Drawing the rest from reference TRBV5-6 and TRBJ2-1, the complete variable domain is DAGVTQSPTHLIKTRGQQVTLRCSPKSGHDTVSWYQQALGQGPQFIFQYYEEEERQRGNFPDRFSGHQFPNYSSELNVNALLLGDSALYLCASSYDGLELNEEFFGPGTRLTVL.

The chain recombines TRBV2 with TRBJ2-1; 10 bases fit TRBD1. CDR3 size: 15 residues. The J segment lost 2 bases and the V segment lost 6 bases, leaving 4 bases of the junction unmatched. CDR1 is SNHLY, CDR2 FYNNEI, per germline. The CDR3 spells CASRQGQGAYNEQFF. In DNA form, the CDR3 reads TGTGCCAGCAGGCAAGGACAGGGGGCCTACAATGAGCAGTTCTTC.

The rearrangement links TRBV3-1 to TRBJ2-7; 7 nucleotides align to TRBD1. V was pared by 3 bases and J by 3 bases, with 5 bases of the junction left unmatched. The length of the CDR3 is 14 residues. The germline CDR1 and CDR2 sequences are LGHDT and YNNKEL (reference sequence). The CDR3 region has the DNA TGTGCCAGCAGCCATTCCGCAGGGGGCTACGAGCAGTACTTC. Translated: CASSHSAGGYEQYF.

With regard to this clonotype: Relative to the germline gene, one junction end is altered; a read error may explain this. The chain combines TRBV2 with TRBJ1-1, with TRBD1 matching over 7 bases. Per the germline V gene, CDR1 is SNHLY and CDR2 is FYNNEI. The CDR3 is 14 residues long. Written as DNA, the CDR3 is TGTGCCAGCAGTGAACGGACAGGCAAGACTGTAGCTTTCTTT. This codes for CASSERTGKTVAFF.

Points on this clonotype: This could be a read error, since a much larger clone is one nucleotide away. The chain couples TRBV4-1 to TRBJ2-7, with D tentatively TRBD1 (5 bases). The CDR3 runs 13 residues. Per the germline V gene, CDR1 is MGHRA and CDR2 is YSYEKL. The CDR3 reads CSSSQIQGREQYF. CDR3 sequence (DNA): TGCTCCAGCAGCCAAATCCAGGGCCGGGAGCAGTACTTC.

Ten or more counts support this clonotype. The chain combines TRBV7-9 with TRBJ2-1, with 13 bases aligning to TRBD2. Trimming at V came to 5 bases and at J to 0 bases, leaving 4 bases not matched to a gene. This CDR3 is built from 17 residues. Looked up from germline, CDR1 is SEHNR and CDR2 is FQNEAQ (reference sequence). The CDR3 DNA reads TGTGCCAGCAGCGAGGGACTAGCGGGAATCTCCTACAATGAGCAGTTCTTC. Amino acids: CASSEGLAGISYNEQFF.